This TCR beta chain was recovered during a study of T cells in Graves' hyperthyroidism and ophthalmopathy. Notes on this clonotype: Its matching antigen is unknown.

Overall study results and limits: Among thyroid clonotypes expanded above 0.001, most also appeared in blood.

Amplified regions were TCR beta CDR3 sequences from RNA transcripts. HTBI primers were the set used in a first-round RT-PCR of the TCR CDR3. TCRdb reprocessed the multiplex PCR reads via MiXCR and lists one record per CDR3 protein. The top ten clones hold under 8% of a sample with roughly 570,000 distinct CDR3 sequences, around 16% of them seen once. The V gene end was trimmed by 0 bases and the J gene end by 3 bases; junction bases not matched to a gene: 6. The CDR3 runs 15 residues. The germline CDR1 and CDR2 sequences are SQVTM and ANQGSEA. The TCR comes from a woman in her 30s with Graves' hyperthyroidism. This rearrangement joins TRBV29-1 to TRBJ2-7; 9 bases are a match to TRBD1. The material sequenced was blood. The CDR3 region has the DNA TGCAGCGTTGAAGACCGGGACAGGGAAGGCTACGAGCAGTACTTC. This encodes CSVEDRDREGYEQYF.